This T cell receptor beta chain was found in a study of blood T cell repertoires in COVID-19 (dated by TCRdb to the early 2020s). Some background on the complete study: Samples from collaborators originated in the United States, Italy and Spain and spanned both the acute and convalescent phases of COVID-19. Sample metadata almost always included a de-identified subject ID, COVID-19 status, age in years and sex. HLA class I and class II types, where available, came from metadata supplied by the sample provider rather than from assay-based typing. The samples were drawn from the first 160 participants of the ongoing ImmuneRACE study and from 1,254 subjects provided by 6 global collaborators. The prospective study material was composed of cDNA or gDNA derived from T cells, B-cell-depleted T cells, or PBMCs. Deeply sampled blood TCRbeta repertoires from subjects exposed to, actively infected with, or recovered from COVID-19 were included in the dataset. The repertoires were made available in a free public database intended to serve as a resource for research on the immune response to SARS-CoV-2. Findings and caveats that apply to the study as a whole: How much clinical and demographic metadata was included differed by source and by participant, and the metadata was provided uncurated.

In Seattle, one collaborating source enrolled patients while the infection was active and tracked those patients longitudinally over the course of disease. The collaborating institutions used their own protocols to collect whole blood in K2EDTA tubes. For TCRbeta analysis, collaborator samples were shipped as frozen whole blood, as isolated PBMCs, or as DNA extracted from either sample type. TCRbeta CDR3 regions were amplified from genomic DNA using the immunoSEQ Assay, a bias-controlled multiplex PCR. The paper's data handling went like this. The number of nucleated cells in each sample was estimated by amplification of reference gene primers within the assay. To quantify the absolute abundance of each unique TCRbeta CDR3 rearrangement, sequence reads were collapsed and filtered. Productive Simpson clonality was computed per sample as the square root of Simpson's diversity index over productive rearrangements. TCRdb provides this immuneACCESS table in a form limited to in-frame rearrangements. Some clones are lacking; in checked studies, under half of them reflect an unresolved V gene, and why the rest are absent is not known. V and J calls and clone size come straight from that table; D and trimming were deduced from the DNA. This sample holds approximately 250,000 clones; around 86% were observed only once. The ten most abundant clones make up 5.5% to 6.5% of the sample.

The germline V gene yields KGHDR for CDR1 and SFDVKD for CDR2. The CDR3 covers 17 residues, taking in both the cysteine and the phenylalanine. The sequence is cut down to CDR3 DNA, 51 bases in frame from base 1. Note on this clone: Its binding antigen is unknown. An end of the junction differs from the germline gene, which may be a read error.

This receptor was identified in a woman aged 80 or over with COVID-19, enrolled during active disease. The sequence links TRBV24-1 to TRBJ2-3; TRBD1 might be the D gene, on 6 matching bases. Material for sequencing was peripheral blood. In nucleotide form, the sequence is TGTGCCACCAGCGATTCGGGCAGGGGCCACCGCACAGATACGCAGTATTTT. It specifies CATSDSGRGHRTDTQYF.